By its share, the clone carrying this T cell receptor (beta chain) is medium-sized. What it binds is not known. The entire patient cohort was treatment-naive prior to thyroid surgery. Germline V CDR1 and CDR2: MNHEY, SVGEGT. The CDR3 contains 14 residues. Trimming removed 2 bases from V and 2 bases from J, with 7 bases in between. The data originate from a study of metastatic and nonmetastatic thyroid tumors. Per the original data handling: Building a distant-metastasis classifier for papillary thyroid cancer drew on CDR3 differences across clinicopathological groups. TCRdb reprocessed the PCR reads using MiXCR. The V and J calls and clone size come from TCRdb's table, not from the authors' own analysis. Of 43,000 or so clones in the sample, under 25% were seen once. Study-wide points: For both blood and tumor, malignant thyroid tumors reportedly showed significantly higher TCR beta diversity than benign nodules did.

Sequenced sample: blood. This receptor was taken from a male donor with papillary thyroid cancer or a benign thyroid nodule (not recorded which). Some clones in this sample may be carry-over from other donors' samples. This rearrangement joins TRBV6-2 or TRBV6-3 to TRBJ1-5; a possible D gene is TRBD1 (6 bases). The CDR3 sequence: CASSYGGGNQPQHF. CDR3 DNA sequence: TGTGCCAGCAGTTACGGGGGCGGCAATCAGCCCCAGCATTTT.